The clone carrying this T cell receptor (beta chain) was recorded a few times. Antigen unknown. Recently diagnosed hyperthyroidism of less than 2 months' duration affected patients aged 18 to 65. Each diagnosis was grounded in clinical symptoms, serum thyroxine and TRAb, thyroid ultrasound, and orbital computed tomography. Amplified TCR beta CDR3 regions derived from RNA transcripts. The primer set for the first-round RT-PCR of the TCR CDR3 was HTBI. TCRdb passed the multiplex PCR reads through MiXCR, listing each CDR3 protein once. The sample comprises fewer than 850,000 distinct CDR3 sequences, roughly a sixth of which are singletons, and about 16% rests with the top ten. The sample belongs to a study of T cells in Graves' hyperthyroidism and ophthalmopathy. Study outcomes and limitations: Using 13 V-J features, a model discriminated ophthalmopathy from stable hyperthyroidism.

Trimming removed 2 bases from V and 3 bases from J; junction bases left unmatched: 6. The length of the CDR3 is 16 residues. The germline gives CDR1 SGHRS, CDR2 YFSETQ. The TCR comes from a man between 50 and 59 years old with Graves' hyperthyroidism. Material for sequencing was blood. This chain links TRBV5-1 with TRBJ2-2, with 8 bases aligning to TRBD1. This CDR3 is CASSLAGGVDTGELFF. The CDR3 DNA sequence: TGCGCCAGCAGCTTAGCAGGGGGCGTTGACACCGGGGAGCTGTTTTTT.